These T cell receptor beta chains were read from a single sample in a study of blood T cell repertoires in COVID-19. Assay: immunoSEQ multiplex PCR; the TCRdb copy retains only in-frame clones and omits some. The table has around 200,000 clones, about nine tenths seen once; the top ten hold 1.5% to 2%. Sequencing input: peripheral blood. The receptors stem from a man aged 18 to 30 with active or convalescent COVID-19. Each CDR3 is given without its conserved first and last residue. Size values are once, few and many counts, or a class for expanded clones, and some rows have none.

clone size	V gene	J gene	CDR3 protein
NA	TRBV10-3	TRBJ2-7	AISPSPGQGADEQY
NA	TRBV28	TRBJ2-3	ANQGLSTDTQY
NA	TRBV12-5	TRBJ1-2	ASGLVRTGYGYT
NA	TRBV10-3	TRBJ1-6	AIKEDRGDRSSPLH
once	TRBV27	TRBJ2-7	ASSPNWGRIDEQY
few	TRBV4-2	TRBJ2-7	ASSPQREGDAEQY
NA	TRBV29-1	TRBJ2-1	SAVRDRGYNEQF
NA	TRBV7-9	TRBJ1-1	ASSSPGLRNTEAF
NA	TRBV7-3	TRBJ2-5	ASSMTSATQETQY
NA	TRBV27	TRBJ2-7	ASRDRGRNSEQY
NA	TRBV5-6	TRBJ1-3	ASSPPRGSGNTIY
NA	TRBV6-1	TRBJ1-5	ASSEQGALDPQH
once	TRBV11-2	TRBJ1-2	ASSLGTSGINYGYT
NA	TRBV30	TRBJ1-2	AWTDDRDFYGYT
NA	TRBV7-3	TRBJ2-1	ASSSWSMTGTSSTEQF
few	TRBV21-1	TRBJ1-1	ASHRGVGQTEAF
once	TRBV30	TRBJ1-2	AWSQGANGYT
NA	TRBV7-9	TRBJ1-1	ASSLTTLNTEAF
NA	TRBV2	TRBJ2-3	ASSPGEGTDTQY
NA	TRBV7-6	TRBJ2-2	ATRRGTGLAGTGELF
NA	TRBV4-1	TRBJ1-3	ASSQETGVNTIY
few	TRBV9	TRBJ1-2	ASSGIRGQGGGYT
NA	TRBV3-1/TRBV3-2	TRBJ2-5	ASSPASDWETQY
NA	TRBV5-1	TRBJ2-5	ASSFSGGRGETQY
NA	TRBV24-1	TRBJ2-7	ATTQSPGMKRYEQY
NA	TRBV30	TRBJ2-3	AWSVLGGSDTQY
NA	TRBV13	TRBJ2-7	ASSLVQGAGEQY
NA	TRBV18	TRBJ1-2	ASSPPTESYGYT
NA	TRBV7-9	TRBJ2-5	ASSPLRGGDKTQY
NA	TRBV6-5	TRBJ1-5	ASKDRNNQPQH
NA	TRBV7-2	TRBJ2-5	ASSLRATGYRETQY
NA	TRBV4-2	TRBJ2-5	ASSQDRVSGGASGTQY
NA	TRBV12-5	TRBJ1-5	ASGPLRRSGQPQH
NA	TRBV6-5	TRBJ2-2	ASTLDRKNTGELF
NA	TRBV5-8	TRBJ2-5	ASTHGWTGETQY
NA	TRBV6-1	TRBJ2-6	ASSEGQGFSGANVLT
NA	TRBV2	TRBJ1-5	ASSASQADQPQH
NA	TRBV7-2	TRBJ2-2	ASSLRADDTGELF
once	TRBV18	TRBJ2-7	ASSFGALTTYEQY
NA	TRBV4-1	TRBJ2-1	ASSQRGEQF